Given below is one T cell receptor beta chain in context. Its antigen is still unknown. Within one base of it there is no much larger clone, and no base qualities were kept. The sample originates from a study of cytomegalovirus exposure and HLA in healthy donors (dated 2017 in TCRdb). Describing the broader study: According to an earlier analysis of 587 of the donors, about 180 million T cells yielded over 90 million unique TCR beta sequences and about 300 Gb of sequence data. An early release covering around 630 HLA-typed donors comprised approximately 290 gigabases of sequencing data and around 86 million unique TCR sequences. Among the roughly 400 genotyped donors, roughly 80% belonged to the genetic ancestry cluster associated with self-reported Caucasian donors. The study was designed to test whether signatures of past pathogen exposure could be identified by cataloging public T cell receptors. The T cell repertoires of 700 or so subjects were profiled by immunosequencing and related to cytomegalovirus serostatus. Besides the first cohort of around 670 subjects, a separate validation cohort made up of 95 to 150 different subjects was used. To predict cytomegalovirus infection status, the study combined high-throughput TCR immunosequencing, statistical association of individual TCRs with disease status, and machine learning. In a later analysis, previously published TCR beta repertoires from hundreds of donors were re-analyzed and high-resolution HLA genotyping was added so that TCR occurrence patterns could be studied. The later analysis used no new phenotypic data to find candidate immune exposures, relying instead on TCR beta sequences and their occurrence across donors. An earlier analysis of roughly 580 of the donors used high-throughput TCR beta sequencing to judge whether each TCR beta V gene segment behaved as functional or pseudogenic. Alongside the repertoire data, information on donor age, sex, ethnicity and CMV serostatus was compiled. A later genetic analysis took genome-wide SNP genotypes for about 55% of the roughly 670 donors and used that subset as a discovery cohort. All discovery cohort repertoires had been generated on a single sequencing platform. HLA typing included class I and class II loci at four-digit resolution. Typing coverage varied by locus: about 629-640 donors for A, B, C, DRB1 and DQB1; more than 500 for DQA1; over 600 for DPA1; around 490 for DPB1. Because of strong linkage in the cohort, roughly five DR-DQ haplotypes were treated as single units for association and clustering. On average, around 200,000 unique TCR beta nucleotide sequences were sequenced per donor among 398 genotyped donors of the cohort, with roughly 18% of those sequences being non-productive. Points the paper makes about the study in general: Because counts were too low, about 18 rarely observed V segments, including chromosome 9 orphons, were excluded from the earlier analysis of roughly 580 of the donors. Strong co-occurrence of HLA alleles, especially DR and DQ, made assigning TCR associations to individual alleles difficult. The study listed approximately 150 TCR beta chains as associated with cytomegalovirus. Because HLA typing was unavailable for some donors at each locus, only the typed subset was used in association tests. The classifier was reported to diagnose cytomegalovirus status with high specificity and sensitivity in both the original and validation cohorts. A further reported finding was that TCR beta sequences accurately predicted the HLA-A and HLA-B alleles for most subjects in the first cohort. In vitro tests confirmed that a few of the cytomegalovirus-associated TCR beta chains recognize cytomegalovirus antigens. Linkage disequilibrium might explain the correlated functional status among segregating V segments, but an unknown experimental factor could not be ruled out. At a false discovery rate of 0.05, a later analysis linked under 20,000 TCR beta sequences to specific HLA alleles. Most TCR sequences were observed very rarely across donors, whereas some public TCRs were present in many individuals. A group of highly shared sequence variants was considered likely to be a technical artifact of the sequencing pipeline. According to a later analysis, TCR association rates differed among HLA loci, with DRB1 alleles showing the most associated TCRs and HLA-C alleles showing the fewest. In a later analysis, most CMV-associated TCR beta chains were found to appear HLA-restricted, with HLA associations seemingly driven largely by CMV exposure. A later analysis found that HLA-associated TCR beta chains were more clonally expanded and had lower generation probabilities than equally common non-associated chains. Some IMGT-functional V segments, including TRBV6-2 and TRBV6-3, could not be distinguished by the 87-base-pair reads and were therefore excluded. An earlier analysis of around 500 of the donors showed that most TCR beta V segments appeared in productive rearrangements either about 90% or about 30% of the time, which broadly matched IMGT annotations. In a later analysis, several top co-occurrence clusters were reported to appear linked to parvovirus B19, influenza, CMV and Epstein-Barr virus. An association between a missense DCLRE1C variant and V-gene and J-gene trimming of TCR beta chains was found in a later genetic analysis and replicated in an independent cohort. In a later genetic analysis, fewer N-insertions in productive TCRs were reported among donors in an Asian-associated ancestry cluster than the approximately 710-donor mean. The presence/absence analyses assumed that sequencing depth was roughly uniform across donors, and that assumption may not be true. In this cohort, only TCR beta chains were sequenced, and detectable features were limited by the absence of alpha or paired-chain data. Immune exposure information for the cohort was limited to CMV serostatus. According to the authors, the approach could potentially be generalized to other disease states and immunological phenotypes.

Taken from the germline V gene, the CDR1 and CDR2 loops are MGHDK and SYGVNS. Germline trimming amounts to 4 bases on V and 4 bases on J, with 7 as the count of junction bases outside the gene matches. The CDR3, cysteine through phenylalanine, is 16 amino acids long. The CDR3 DNA has 48 bases and is translated from base 1. The receptor library was made with the immunoSEQ multiplex PCR assay. A mixture of 60 forward primers for TCR Vbeta segments and 13 reverse primers for TCR Jbeta segments was used in the multiplex PCR. The CDR3 region of rearranged TCR beta genes was amplified from genomic DNA with a multiplex PCR assay. The amplified TCR beta libraries were sequenced on the Illumina HiSeq System as 87-base-pair reads. As for how the authors treated the data: Across the 670 or so repertoires, a later analysis counted some 81 million unique TCR beta chains, roughly 11 million of which were shared by at least two donors. A nearest-neighbor algorithm error-corrected the raw reads and collapsed the reads into unique sequences, merging closely related sequences to remove PCR and sequencing errors. V, D and J gene segments were assigned by aligning CDR3 sequences to IMGT reference sequences. Each retained sequence needed at least a six-nucleotide match to both a V gene segment and a J gene segment. Rearrangements were classified as productive when the CDR3 lacked stop codons and remained in frame with V and J, and all other rearrangements were classified as non-productive. CDR3 was defined according to IMGT convention as the region running from the second conserved V-encoded cysteine to the conserved J-encoded phenylalanine. In an earlier analysis of more than 550 of the donors, sequences lacking an unambiguous match to a single V gene segment were excluded. In an earlier analysis of 587 of the donors, a V segment was called functional when productive rearrangements were above 56.7%, and segregating when the standard deviation between donors exceeded 5%. A statistical classification framework was developed to diagnose cytomegalovirus status using the catalog of TCR beta chain sequences. In a later analysis, TCR nucleotide sequences were compared against IMGT/GENE-DB human TR gene sequences so that V and J genes could be assigned. In a later analysis, CDR3 sequences and most-parsimonious VDJ recombination scenarios were assigned using the TCRdist pipeline. A later analysis defined each TCR beta chain by its CDR3 amino acid sequence plus V-gene family, and excluded reads lacking a unique V-gene family. To address suspected cross-contamination and a sequencing artifact, a later analysis removed 550 to 750 highly shared, low-generation-probability nucleotide sequences. A later analysis calculated a clonal expansion index for each public chain from normalized within-repertoire ranks of inferred template counts. A later analysis computed generation probabilities with a VDJ recombination model fitted to out-of-frame rearrangements, and checked the results against IGoR. A later analysis scored TCR-TCR, TCR-HLA and TCR-CMV co-occurrence with hypergeometric tests, applying a repertoire-size bias correction to TCR pairs. False discovery rates were estimated in a later analysis by permuting HLA or CMV assignments 20 times. A later analysis grouped co-occurring TCRs with DBSCAN, adding TCRdist sequence similarity when clustering within HLA-allele-positive subsets. Repertoires with fewer than 30,000 or more than 120,000 public chains were left out of co-occurrence clustering, as were four to six repertoires with anomalous nucleotide sharing. TCRdb carries this immuneACCESS record with in-frame sequences only. Its versions omit some clonotypes, under half of them owing to an unresolved V gene in the studies checked, with the rest unexplained. The V and J calls and clone size were taken over from that table, and D and trimming were inferred from the DNA. This sample comprises about 120,000 clones, 70% to 85% of them detected only once. In total, the top ten clones hold approximately 11% of the sample.

In total, 666 healthy bone marrow donors made up the cohort. Cohort members were all nominally healthy when sampled, although unrecorded immune exposures were likely present. The donor tested CMV seropositive and was one of the 289 seropositive cohort members. A peripheral blood sample was collected from each donor, and TCR beta sequencing was performed on peripheral blood mononuclear cells. The Qiagen DNeasy Blood Extraction Kit was used to extract genomic DNA from the blood cell samples. Recombination linked TRBV25-1 to TRBJ2-4, with TRBD1 identical over 10 junction bases. The TCR comes from a middle-aged man in good health and CMV-seropositive. The sequenced material came from PBMCs. The CDR3 sequence is CASSGTGQGKKNIQYF. The DNA reads as follows: TGTGCCAGCAGTGGAACGGGACAGGGGAAAAAAAACATTCAGTACTTC. The full variable domain, with segments outside the CDR3 supplied by the reference TRBV25-1 and TRBJ2-4 proteins, appears as EADIYQTPRYLVIGTGKKITLECSQTMGHDKMYWYQQDPGMELHLIHYSYGVNSTEKGDLSSESTVSRIRTEHFPLTLESARPSHTSQYLCASSGTGQGKKNIQYFGAGTRLSVL.